This T cell receptor (beta chain) was recovered during a study of blood T cell repertoires in COVID-19. V was cut by 3 bases and J by 5 bases, with 14 bases left in between. Germline CDR1 reads LNHDA; CDR2 reads SQIVND (reference sequence). The length of the CDR3 is 15 residues. This clone was found a few times. Per the original methods: Estimates of nucleated cell counts were drawn from the amplification of reference gene primers. Data came from immunoSEQ multiplex PCR; TCRdb stores just in-frame clones and leaves some out. D and trimming come from the DNA, and the V and J calls and clone size come from that table. The sample shows tens of thousands of clones, approximately 78% of them seen only once.

The TCR originated in a man aged 80 or over with active or convalescent COVID-19. This chain uses TRBV19 with TRBJ1-5; possible D gene TRBD1, 5 bases. Sample: peripheral blood. The CDR3 loop is CASSMSNRLHQPQHF. The CDR3 DNA is TGTGCCAGTAGTATGTCTAACAGGCTCCATCAGCCCCAGCATTTT.